The clone carrying this T cell receptor beta chain is large (0.1 to 1%) within its sample. The antigen is unknown. The data originate from a study of graft-versus-host responses after intestinal transplantation. Trimming cost V 2 bases and J 6 bases; bases outside gene matches: 9. Germline V gene sequence: CDR1 MNHEY, CDR2 SVGAGI. CDR3 size: 16 residues. Clones were sequenced by immunoSEQ multiplex PCR, and TCRdb holds only the in-frame ones, with some missing. Found here are roughly 7,300 clones, approximately 77% of them singletons; the top ten hold approximately 12%. Study results and caveats: Ileal or blood samples showed some GvH clones first, and such clones were also found in recipient marrow.

To release intraepithelial and lamina propria lymphocytes, the graft tissue was processed. The sequence was obtained from a human patient who received an intestinal transplant, so some T cells may come from the graft donor. This rearrangement joins TRBV6-5 to TRBJ1-2, with 10 bases aligning to TRBD1. The sample in question was ileum tissue, obtained roughly 230 days after intestinal transplant. CDR3 loop: CASSYGDGTGVDGYTF. The CDR3 nucleotides are TGTGCCAGCAGTTACGGAGACGGGACAGGGGTGGATGGCTACACCTTC.